This T cell receptor beta chain emerged from a study of cytomegalovirus exposure and HLA in healthy donors (dated by TCRdb to 2016 to 2017). Notes on the research overall: In an earlier analysis of roughly 500 of the donors, 276 Gb of sequence data and approximately 120 million unique TCR beta sequences from about 190 million T cells were reported. The genetic ancestry cluster associated with self-reported Caucasian donors included over 65% of the 398 genotyped donors. Every repertoire in the discovery cohort had been generated on one and the same sequencing platform. To predict cytomegalovirus infection status, the study combined high-throughput TCR immunosequencing, statistical association of individual TCRs with disease status, and machine learning. Genome-wide SNP genotypes for about 65% of the 666 donors were used in a later genetic analysis, which treated that subset as a discovery cohort. A later analysis re-examined previously published TCR beta repertoires from 610 or so donors and added high-resolution HLA genotyping to investigate patterns of TCR occurrence. In the later analysis, no new phenotypic data were used to find candidate immune exposures; instead, reliance was placed on TCR beta sequences and their occurrence across donors. Typing coverage differed by locus: A, B, C, DRB1 and DQB1 were typed in about 629-630 donors, DQA1 in about 560, DPA1 in 600 to 610, and DPB1 in approximately 450. Donor age, sex, ethnicity and CMV serostatus were collected together with the repertoire data. Class I and class II HLA loci were covered by the typing at four-digit resolution. Because of strong linkage in the cohort, four to six DR-DQ haplotypes were treated as single units for association and clustering. The aim of the study was to test whether cataloging public T cell receptors could identify signatures of past pathogen exposure. The T cell repertoires of about 700 subjects were profiled by immunosequencing and related to cytomegalovirus serostatus. On average, approximately 250,000 unique TCR beta nucleotide sequences were sequenced per donor among 300 to 500 genotyped donors of the cohort, with roughly 18% of those sequences being non-productive. An early release covering over 500 HLA-typed donors comprised 300 to 350 gigabases of sequencing data and about 90 million unique TCR sequences. An earlier analysis of around 580 of the donors used high-throughput TCR beta sequencing to judge whether each TCR beta V gene segment behaved as functional or pseudogenic. A separate validation cohort of some 130 different subjects was used in addition to the 666-subject first cohort.

Libraries were made using the immunoSEQ multiplex PCR assay. The multiplex PCR relied on a mix of 60 forward primers for TCR Vbeta segments and 13 reverse primers for TCR Jbeta segments. A multiplex PCR assay on genomic DNA amplified the CDR3 region of rearranged TCR beta genes. The Illumina HiSeq System was used to sequence the amplified TCR beta libraries as 87-base-pair reads. The authors processed their data as follows. A later analysis counted approximately 74 million unique TCR beta chains across the approximately 700 repertoires, and 10 million to 11 million of these chains were shared by at least two donors. To remove PCR and sequencing errors, raw reads were error-corrected and collapsed into unique sequences using a nearest-neighbor algorithm that merged closely related sequences. Alignment of CDR3 sequences to IMGT reference sequences was used to assign V, D and J gene segments. Each retained sequence needed at least a six-nucleotide match to both a V gene segment and a J gene segment. A rearrangement was called productive if the CDR3 had no stop codons and remained in frame with V and J, and every other rearrangement was called non-productive. CDR3 was defined according to IMGT convention as the region running from the second conserved V-encoded cysteine to the conserved J-encoded phenylalanine. Sequences without an unambiguous match to a single V gene segment were excluded from the earlier analysis of a few hundred of the donors. In an earlier analysis of 587 of the donors, a V segment was called functional when productive rearrangements were above 56.7%, and segregating when the standard deviation between donors exceeded 5%. To diagnose cytomegalovirus status from the catalog of TCR beta chain sequences, a statistical classification framework was built. V and J gene assignment, in a later analysis, came from comparing TCR nucleotide sequences with IMGT/GENE-DB human TR gene sequences. The TCRdist pipeline was used in a later analysis to assign CDR3 sequences and most-parsimonious VDJ recombination scenarios. In a later analysis, every TCR beta chain was defined by the combination of its CDR3 amino acid sequence and its V-gene family, and reads without a unique V-gene family were dropped. In a later analysis, several hundred highly shared, low-generation-probability nucleotide sequences were removed to address suspected cross-contamination and a sequencing artifact. For each public chain, a later analysis derived a clonal expansion index from normalized ranks of inferred template counts within each repertoire. Generation probabilities in a later analysis came from a VDJ recombination model fitted to out-of-frame rearrangements, and those results were checked against IGoR. Hypergeometric tests were used in a later analysis to score TCR-TCR, TCR-HLA and TCR-CMV co-occurrence, with a repertoire-size bias correction applied to the TCR pairs. In a later analysis, false discovery rates were estimated by permuting HLA or CMV assignments 20 times. In a later analysis, co-occurring TCRs were grouped using DBSCAN, and TCRdist sequence similarity was added for clustering within HLA-allele-positive subsets. Repertoires with fewer than 30,000 or more than 120,000 public chains were left out of co-occurrence clustering, as were a handful of repertoires with anomalous nucleotide sharing. TCRdb took over this immuneACCESS table, retaining in-frame rearrangements with V and J assigned. Such tables are incomplete; in checked studies, under half of the missing clones stem from an unresolved V gene, and the remainder is unexplained. V and J calls and clone size are given by that table; D and trimming were obtained from the DNA. Present in this sample are 85,000 to 130,000 clones, roughly 75% of which were seen just once. 11% to 15% of the sample is held by the ten biggest clonotypes.

In total, roughly 670 healthy bone marrow donors made up the cohort. Cohort members were all nominally healthy when sampled, although unrecorded immune exposures were likely present. The donor was CMV seropositive and belonged to the group of 250 to 350 seropositive cohort members. Each donor provided a peripheral blood sample, and peripheral blood mononuclear cells were used for TCR beta sequencing. Genomic DNA extraction from the blood cell samples was performed with the Qiagen DNeasy Blood Extraction Kit. Comments on this clone: The clone's antigen remains unknown. No much larger clone exists at a distance of one base, and base qualities are not known.

Broader findings and caveats from the paper: In both the original and validation cohorts, the classifier was reported to diagnose cytomegalovirus status with high specificity and sensitivity. Across donors, most TCR sequences were observed very rarely, whereas some public TCRs were present in many individuals. When HLA alleles, especially DR and DQ, strongly co-occurred, attributing TCR associations to individual alleles was difficult. A later analysis found that most CMV-associated TCR beta chains appeared HLA-restricted, with HLA associations seemingly driven largely by CMV exposure. The earlier analysis of approximately 540 of the donors excluded roughly 17 rarely observed V segments, including chromosome 9 orphons, because counts were too low. A further reported finding was that TCR beta sequences accurately predicted the HLA-A and HLA-B alleles for most subjects in the first cohort. This cohort had only TCR beta chains sequenced, and the lack of alpha or paired-chain data limited which features could be detected. A cluster of highly shared sequence variants was judged likely to represent a technical artifact of the sequencing pipeline. The study listed 150 to 200 TCR beta chains as associated with cytomegalovirus. Sequencing depth was assumed to be roughly uniform across donors in the presence/absence analyses, though that assumption may not hold. It was suggested by the authors that the approach could potentially be generalized to other disease states and immunological phenotypes. In an earlier analysis of 587 of the donors, most TCR beta V segments appeared in productive rearrangements about 87% or about 30% of the time, broadly matching IMGT annotations. A later genetic analysis associated a missense DCLRE1C variant with V-gene and J-gene trimming of TCR beta chains, and an independent cohort replicated the association. Three of the identified cytomegalovirus-associated TCR beta chains were confirmed in vitro to be specific for cytomegalovirus antigens. For the cohort, immune exposure information was limited to CMV serostatus. A later analysis associated some 17,000 TCR beta sequences with specific HLA alleles at a false discovery rate of 0.05. Because HLA typing was unavailable for some donors at each locus, only the typed subset was used in association tests. In a later analysis, the rate of TCR association differed among HLA loci, with DRB1 alleles having the most associated TCRs and HLA-C alleles having the fewest. A later analysis reported that several top co-occurrence clusters appeared linked to parvovirus B19, influenza, CMV and Epstein-Barr virus. Linkage disequilibrium might explain the correlated functional status among segregating V segments, but an unknown experimental factor could not be ruled out. In a later analysis, HLA-associated TCR beta chains were found to be more clonally expanded and to have lower generation probabilities than equally common non-associated chains. According to a later genetic analysis, donors in an Asian-associated ancestry cluster had fewer N-insertions in productive TCRs than the roughly 660-donor mean.

Sample: PBMCs. The clonotype comes from a male donor in good health and CMV-seropositive.

In nucleotide form, the sequence is TGCGCCAGCAGCCCAGCAGGGGGCCAAGAGACCCAGTACTTC. It is translated as CASSPAGGQETQYF. The chain couples TRBV10-2 to TRBJ2-5; 7 central bases correspond to TRBD1. Sequences WSHSY (CDR1) and SAAADI (CDR2) are obtained from the germline V gene. V ends up 6 bases short and J 1 base short, with an unmatched junction base count of 5. The CDR3 has 14 amino acids, counting the end cysteine and phenylalanine. Kept here is only the CDR3 DNA, which spans 42 bases and is read in frame from base 1.